The 28 T cell receptor beta chains presented below share a single source sample, sequenced in a study of control samples from healthy donors and cancer patients. Using immunoSEQ multiplex PCR, the repertoire was profiled, and TCRdb retains in-frame clones only, with some absent. This table has around 95,000 clones, around four fifths appearing once. The sequenced material came from blood. Receptor source: a man younger than 45 in good health.

This clone appeared a few times. V usage is TRBV11-2 and J usage is TRBJ2-7; D could derive from TRBD1 or TRBD2 (6 bases each). In germline, CDR1 is SGHAT, CDR2 FQNNGV. V lost 0 bases and J 3 bases, leaving 12 bases between the germline ends. CDR3 length: 15 amino acids. This CDR3 is CASSLERGVVYEQYF. CDR3 nucleotide sequence: TGTGCCAGCAGCTTAGAGAGGGGGGTTGTCTACGAGCAGTACTTC.

DNA of the CDR3: TGTGCCAGCAGCCAAATGAGGCTCTCTGGAAACACCATATATTTT. Its protein is CASSQMRLSGNTIYF. This chain connects TRBV3-1 (or the pseudogene TRBV3-2) to TRBJ1-3; D is unresolved. The CDR3 spans 15 residues. V shed 2 bases and J shed 0 bases, with 8 bases lying between them. CDR1 is LGHDT, CDR2 YNNKEL, per germline (reference sequence).

The V and J genes are TRBV5-1 and TRBJ2-3; the match to TRBD1 covers 7 bases. Germline CDR1 and CDR2: SGHRS and YFSETQ. Trimming removed 4 bases from V and 0 bases from J; junction bases left unmatched: 11. The CDR3 length is 17 residues. CDR3 sequence (DNA): TGCGCCAGCAGCCTTACAGGGGACGGTACTAGCACAGATACGCAGTATTTT. This sequence encodes CASSLTGDGTSTDTQYF.

This chain uses TRBV28 with TRBJ2-1; a weak D match, TRBD1 (6 bases). Trimming pared 5 bases from V and 0 bases from J, leaving 17 bases between. Per the germline V gene, CDR1 is MDHEN and CDR2 is SYDVKM. The CDR3 loop spans 17 amino acids. CDR3 protein: CASSSSGTPSSYNEQFF. The CDR3 coding sequence is TGTGCCAGCAGTAGTTCCGGGACACCGAGCTCCTACAATGAGCAGTTCTTC.

The genes are TRBV9 and TRBJ2-2; 11 bases agree with TRBD2. From germline, CDR1 is SGDLS and CDR2 YYNGEE. This CDR3 is 18 amino acids long. The junction had 10 bases not matched to a gene; V was cut back by 1 base and J by 5 bases. The CDR3 region has the DNA TGTGCCAGCAGCGTAACTAGCGGGGGACCCTTTGGAACCGGGGAGCTGTTTTTT. Its protein is CASSVTSGGPFGTGELFF.

The chain links TRBV30 to TRBJ2-1; no clear D. From germline, CDR1 is GTSNPN and CDR2 SVGIG (reference sequence). The CDR3 covers 10 residues. V was trimmed by 1 base and J by 12 bases, leaving 7 bases between them. CDR3 bases: TGTGCCTGGAGTGGGGAATTGCAGTTCTTC. As protein: CAWSGELQFF.

In its sample, this clone is medium-sized. The V and J genes are TRBV24-1 and TRBJ1-5; no reliable D call. Trimming pared 1 base from V and 8 bases from J, leaving 5 bases between. There are 12 residues in the CDR3. CDR1 and CDR2 from the germline V gene are KGHDR and SFDVKD. CDR3 region: CATSDLGEPQHF. As DNA, the CDR3 is TGTGCCACCAGTGATTTAGGCGAGCCCCAGCATTTT.

This chain links TRBV2 with TRBJ1-6; D gene unclear. Germline V lookup: CDR1 SNHLY, CDR2 FYNNEI. The CDR3 runs 12 residues. Between the trimmed V and J ends, which lost 4 bases and 7 bases, there was a span of 5 bases. The CDR3 protein is CASSVENSPLHF. CDR3 bases: TGTGCCAGCAGTGTTGAGAATTCACCCCTCCACTTT. The full variable domain, in which reference TRBV2 and TRBJ1-6 provide the parts outside the CDR3, is EPEVTQTPSHQVTQMGQEVILRCVPISNHLYFYWYRQILGQKVEFLVSFYNNEISEKSEIFDDQFSVERPDGSNFTLKIRSTKLEDSAMYFCASSVENSPLHFGNGTRLTVT.

The chain uses TRBV7-9 and TRBJ1-6, with D tentatively TRBD1 (5 bases). Germline lookup yields CDR1 SEHNR and CDR2 FQNEAQ (reference sequence). The CDR3 loop spans 16 amino acids. Trimming cost V 1 base and J 10 bases, with 17 bases left between them. Here the CDR3 reads CASSLVPPGGGSPLHF. The CDR3 coding sequence is TGTGCCAGCAGCTTAGTCCCCCCCGGGGGAGGATCACCCCTCCACTTT.

V gene TRBV5-6 combines with J gene TRBJ2-7; D gene unclear. The CDR3 is 11 amino acids. V was clipped by 0 bases and J by 3 bases, with 1 base between them. Germline lookup yields CDR1 SGHDT and CDR2 YYEEEE. The CDR3 reads CASSLDYEQYF. The CDR3 nucleotides are TGTGCCAGCAGCTTGGACTACGAGCAGTACTTC.

The chain recombines TRBV28 with TRBJ2-7, with D uncertain. This CDR3 is built from 16 residues. Germline assignment: CDR1 MDHEN and CDR2 SYDVKM. Trimming left V 2 bases short and J 0 bases short, with 14 bases between. CDR3 in DNA: TGTGCCAGCAGTTTAGGGTCGATGAGGAGCTCCTACGAGCAGTACTTC. This sequence encodes CASSLGSMRSSYEQYF.

The genes are TRBV27 and TRBJ2-7, with TRBD1 identical over 7 bases. With 4 bases clipped from V and 0 bases from J, the junction kept 9 bases outside the gene matches. The CDR3 runs to 16 residues. The germline gives CDR1 MNHEY, CDR2 SMNVEV (reference sequence). The chain's CDR3 is CASSSSQGTLSYEQYF. CDR3 DNA sequence: TGTGCCAGCAGTTCCTCACAGGGGACCCTCTCCTACGAGCAGTACTTC.

The V and J genes are TRBV6-5 and TRBJ1-2, with 7 bases aligning to TRBD1. CDR3 length: 13 residues. The V segment lost 6 bases and the J segment 8 bases; nucleotides outside the gene matches: 9. Looked up from germline, CDR1 is MNHEY and CDR2 is SVGAGI. CDR3 sequence: CASRGPTGRGYTF. In nucleotides, the CDR3 is TGTGCCAGCAGGGGACCGACAGGGCGAGGCTACACCTTC.

The V and J genes are TRBV5-6 and TRBJ2-7, with 10 bases fitting TRBD1. The V and J ends lost 5 bases and 2 bases, in that order; junction bases with no gene match: 4. Per the germline V gene, CDR1 is SGHDT and CDR2 is YYEEEE. The CDR3 consists of 14 residues. CDR3 sequence reads: CASRRTGGTYEQYF. The CDR3 DNA sequence: TGTGCCAGCAGAAGGACAGGGGGGACCTACGAGCAGTACTTC. The entire variable domain, with the rest obtained from reference TRBV5-6 and TRBJ2-7, is as follows: DAGVTQSPTHLIKTRGQQVTLRCSPKSGHDTVSWYQQALGQGPQFIFQYYEEEERQRGNFPDRFSGHQFPNYSSELNVNALLLGDSALYLCASRRTGGTYEQYFGPGTRLTVT.

The chain links TRBV28 to TRBJ2-3; D is possibly TRBD1 (6 bases). The V gene's germline CDR1 is MDHEN and CDR2 SYDVKM. The CDR3 is 14 amino acids. V gave up 8 bases and J gave up 4 bases, with 16 bases separating them. The CDR3 coding sequence is TGTGCCAGCGGGCTCCAACAGGGATCAGATACGCAGTATTTT. This encodes CASGLQQGSDTQYF.

The rearrangement links TRBV5-6 to TRBJ1-6, with unresolved D. This CDR3 is 12 amino acids long. Trimming stripped 2 bases from V and 8 bases from J, with 5 bases between. Germline-derived CDR1 and CDR2 are SGHDT and YYEEEE. CDR3 sequence reads: CASSLMYSPLHF. In DNA form, the CDR3 reads TGTGCCAGCAGCTTAATGTATTCACCCCTCCACTTT. Full variable domain (missing parts from reference TRBV5-6 and TRBJ1-6): DAGVTQSPTHLIKTRGQQVTLRCSPKSGHDTVSWYQQALGQGPQFIFQYYEEEERQRGNFPDRFSGHQFPNYSSELNVNALLLGDSALYLCASSLMYSPLHFGNGTRLTVT.

The V call is TRBV11-2, the J call TRBJ2-7, with D perhaps assigned TRBD1 or TRBD2 (5 bases each). The CDR3 loop spans 14 amino acids. Germline CDR1 SGHAT, CDR2 FQNNGV. V lost 2 bases and J lost 4, with 12 bases in between. The CDR3 reads CASSLTTEGYEQYF. The CDR3 DNA sequence: TGTGCCAGCAGCTTAACCACAGAGGGGTACGAGCAGTACTTC.

The table lists this clone with a count of one. The rearrangement links TRBV4-1 to TRBJ1-1; D not resolved. Trimming cost V 2 bases and J 11 bases, with 12 bases left between them. CDR3 length: 12 amino acids. Per the germline V gene, CDR1 is MGHRA and CDR2 is YSYEKL. Written as DNA, the CDR3 is TGCGCCAGCAGCCAAACCGGGGTGGGTGCTTTCTTT. Translated, it gives CASSQTGVGAFF.

This chain links TRBV7-9 with TRBJ2-7; D remains unclear. This CDR3 is built from 14 residues. V lost 1 base, J lost 1 base, and 8 bases lay in between. Germline V CDR1 and CDR2: SEHNR, FQNEAQ (reference sequence). CDR3 sequence (DNA): TGTGCCAGCAGCTTAGAGGGCCGTTCCTACGAGCAGTACTTC. Protein sequence: CASSLEGRSYEQYF.

The rearrangement joins TRBV24-1 to TRBJ2-6, with D perhaps TRBD1 or TRBD2 (6 bases each). The germline CDR1 and CDR2 sequences are KGHDR and SFDVKD. The CDR3 is 15 amino acids. Trimming cost V 5 bases and J 4 bases, with 11 bases left between them. CDR3 sequence (DNA): TGTGCCACCAGTGGGGGGGCAACCGGGGCCAACGTCCTGACTTTC. Translation gives CATSGGATGANVLTF.

The rearrangement uses TRBV30 and TRBJ1-2, with D possibly being TRBD1 (5 bases). Trimming shortened V by 0 bases and J by 4 bases, and 12 bases separated the two germline ends. Germline CDR1 and CDR2: GTSNPN and SVGIG (reference sequence). The CDR3 has 14 amino acids. The CDR3 DNA reads as TGTGCCTGGAGTGTATTGAGACAGCCCTATGGCTACACCTTC. Protein product: CAWSVLRQPYGYTF. Variable domain in full (rest from reference TRBV30 and TRBJ1-2): SQTIHQWPATLVQPVGSPLSLECTVEGTSNPNLYWYRQAAGRGLQLLFYSVGIGQISSEVPQNLSASRPQDRQFILSSKKLLLSDSGFYLCAWSVLRQPYGYTFGSGTRLTVV.

V and J are TRBV5-1 and TRBJ1-1; 7 bases are a match to TRBD1. V lost 0 bases and J lost 0; bases outside the gene matches: 8. This CDR3 has 17 residues. Germline lookup yields CDR1 SGHRS and CDR2 YFSETQ. The chain's CDR3 is CASSLARGTVMNTEAFF. In DNA, the CDR3 is TGCGCCAGCAGCTTGGCCAGGGGGACAGTTATGAACACTGAAGCTTTCTTT.

This sequence joins TRBV24-1 and TRBJ1-1; D not resolved. The CDR3 sequence is 12 residues long. V lost 3 bases and J lost 10, with 11 bases in between. Germline-derived CDR1 and CDR2 are KGHDR and SFDVKD. The CDR3 loop is CATSDAHRVAFF. The CDR3 DNA is TGTGCCACCAGTGATGCTCACAGAGTAGCTTTCTTT.

This sequence joins TRBV18 and TRBJ1-5; maybe TRBD1 (6 bases). The CDR3 totals 15 residues. V was trimmed by 3 bases and J by 9 bases, leaving 18 bases between them. Germline V gives CDR1 KGHSH, CDR2 LQKENI. Here the CDR3 reads CASSPGGQGLPPQHF. Written as DNA, the CDR3 is TGTGCCAGCTCACCCGGGGGGCAGGGACTCCCGCCCCAGCATTTT.

CDR3 sequence reads: CASSQAIAPYEQYF. CDR3 DNA sequence: TGTGCCAGCAGTCAGGCCATAGCCCCGTACGAGCAGTACTTC. V is TRBV3-1 (or the pseudogene TRBV3-2) and J is TRBJ2-7; no clear D gene. The CDR3 is made up of 14 amino acids. Germline V lookup: CDR1 LGHDT, CDR2 YNNKEL (reference sequence). V dropped 6 bases and J dropped 4 bases, with 16 bases sitting between them.

In DNA form, the CDR3 reads TGTGCCTGGAGTGCAGGGGATCCCCAGTACTTC. Translating gives CAWSAGDPQYF. This rearrangement joins TRBV30 to TRBJ2-5, with D possibly being TRBD1 (6 bases). Germline V gene data show CDR1 as GTSNPN and CDR2 as SVGIG (reference sequence). Trimming shortened V by 1 base and J by 9 bases, and 9 bases separated the two germline ends. The CDR3 consists of 11 residues.

The chain combines TRBV27 with TRBJ1-2, with D perhaps TRBD1 (5 bases). This CDR3 contains 13 residues. Per the germline V gene, CDR1 is MNHEY and CDR2 is SMNVEV (reference sequence). V was shortened by 6 bases and J by 5 bases, with 13 bases between the two germline ends. CDR3 region: CASSDRGGYGYTF. DNA for the CDR3: TGTGCCAGCAGCGATAGGGGTGGGTATGGCTACACCTTC.

The CDR3, as DNA: TGTGCCAGCAGCCAAGACAGGGTAACGGGAAACACCATATATTTT. Its translation: CASSQDRVTGNTIYF. This chain uses TRBV3-1 (or the pseudogene TRBV3-2) with TRBJ1-3; possible D gene TRBD1, 5 bases. In germline, CDR1 is LGHDT, CDR2 YNNKEL (reference sequence). Trimming shortened V by 0 bases and J by 4 bases, and 10 bases separated the two germline ends. The CDR3 spans 15 residues.